These T cell receptor beta chains were read from a single sample in a study of OX40 agonist ivuxolimab in advanced cancers. The data were produced by immunoSEQ multiplex PCR, yet TCRdb's version contains in-frame clones alone and is incomplete. The table records roughly 25,000 clones, around 90% of them present only once. The sample consisted of CD4+ or CD8+ T cells sorted from blood, taken in a trial of the OX40 agonist ivuxolimab. These receptors were taken from an adult with an advanced solid tumor such as melanoma, head and neck, liver or kidney cancer. CDR3s include the opening cysteine and the closing phenylalanine or tryptophan. The D gene is left open where the match is weak. Size is omitted from some rows. Given values are once, few, many or a class for expanded clones.

J gene | D gene | V gene | clone size | CDR3 DNA | CDR3 protein
TRBJ1-6 | TRBD1 | TRBV28 | few | TGTGCCAGCAGTCCGCGACAGGGGGCTTATTCACCCCTCCACTTT | CASSPRQGAYSPLHF
TRBJ2-7 | TRBD2 | TRBV7-6 | NA | TGTGCCAGCAGCTTATTAAGCGGGGGGTCCTACGAGCAGTACTTC | CASSLLSGGSYEQYF
TRBJ2-1 | NA | TRBV5-1 | NA | TGCGCCAGCAGCTTAAACGGGGTTGAGCAGTTCTTC | CASSLNGVEQFF
TRBJ1-5 | TRBD1 | TRBV27 | NA | TGTGCCAGCAGAACAGGGGGCTGGAATCAGCCCCAGCATTTT | CASRTGGWNQPQHF
TRBJ2-3 | NA | TRBV2 | NA | TGTGCCACCCGTCGGGAAGGGGGCACAGATACGCAGTATTTT | CATRREGGTDTQYF
TRBJ1-3 | NA | TRBV28 | NA | TGTGCCAGCAGTTTAAAGTCAGGGTGGGCTGGAAACACCATATATTTT | CASSLKSGWAGNTIYF
TRBJ2-7 | NA | TRBV7-2 | NA | TGTGCCAGCAGCTTAGCGAATCGGGACGGATTCTCCTACGAGCAGTACTTC | CASSLANRDGFSYEQYF
TRBJ1-6 | TRBD1 | TRBV30 | NA | TGTGCCTGGAGTGTCGGGACAGGTAGATCACCCCTCCACTTT | CAWSVGTGRSPLHF
TRBJ2-1 | TRBD1 | TRBV11-2 | NA | TGTGCCAGCAGCTCAGAGGGACAGTTGCAGTTCTTC | CASSSEGQLQFF
TRBJ2-3 | NA | TRBV6-6 | once | TGTGCCAGCAGTTATGGACTATTGGGGGAAGATACGCAGTATTTT | CASSYGLLGEDTQYF
TRBJ1-1 | TRBD1 | TRBV5-4 | NA | TGTGCCAGCAGCTTGCCAGGGGGCGTCAGTGAAGCTTTCTTT | CASSLPGGVSEAFF
TRBJ2-5 | NA | TRBV7-5 | NA | TGTGCCAGAAGCTTAGTGTTAGCGGTACAAGAGACCCAGTACTTC | CARSLVLAVQETQYF
TRBJ2-3 | TRBD2 | TRBV19 | NA | TGTGCCAGTACCGTGGGGGCTAGCGGGACAGATACGCAGTATTTT | CASTVGASGTDTQYF
TRBJ2-1 | NA | TRBV30 | NA | TGTGCCTGGACCGCATCTCTGGGCATTCTCTACAATGAGCAGTTCTTC | CAWTASLGILYNEQFF
TRBJ2-7 | NA | TRBV6-5 | few | TGTGCCAGCAGTTCCCCCTGGGGACTCCCGTACGAGCAGTACTTC | CASSSPWGLPYEQYF
TRBJ2-1 | TRBD2 | TRBV5-1 | NA | TGCGCCAGCACCCGGGAGGGGGGACCGCGATACAATGAGCAGTTCTTC | CASTREGGPRYNEQFF
TRBJ2-5 | TRBD2 | TRBV7-3 | NA | TGTGCCAGCAGCCCCGACCTCGGGGGTAGCGGGAGAGAGACCCAGTACTTC | CASSPDLGGSGRETQYF
TRBJ2-7 | NA | TRBV5-1 | NA | TGCGCCAGCAGCTTGGCCGGACAGAACTACGAGCAGTACTTC | CASSLAGQNYEQYF
TRBJ2-7 | TRBD1 | TRBV6-5 | once | TGTGCCAGCAGTCCTACCGGGACAGACTACGAGCAGTACTTC | CASSPTGTDYEQYF
TRBJ1-5 | NA | TRBV7-2 | NA | TGTGCCAGCAGCCCGCGTGGGGGGCCTTATAGCAATCAGCCCCAGCATTTT | CASSPRGGPYSNQPQHF
TRBJ2-1 | NA | TRBV19 | NA | TGTGCCAGTAGTATAGGACTTCCCTACAATGAGCAGTTCTTC | CASSIGLPYNEQFF
TRBJ1-5 | NA | TRBV10-3 | NA | TGTGCCATCAGCCGGGACAAATATAGCAATCAGCCCCAGCATTTT | CAISRDKYSNQPQHF
TRBJ1-5 | NA | TRBV5-5 | once | TGTGCCAGCAGCCTTAACACAGACAATCAGCCCCAGCATTTT | CASSLNTDNQPQHF
TRBJ1-5 | NA | TRBV7-2 | NA | TGTGCCAGCAGCTTAGGGGCGGGTGGCAATCAGCCCCAGCATTTT | CASSLGAGGNQPQHF
TRBJ1-4 | NA | TRBV7-2 | few | TGTGCCAGCAGCCGGGCCCCCGGAGCAACTAATGAAAAACTGTTTTTT | CASSRAPGATNEKLFF
TRBJ2-5 | NA | TRBV5-1 | NA | TGCGCCAGCAGCTCCGGAGAGCTCCAAGAGACCCAGTACTTC | CASSSGELQETQYF
TRBJ1-3 | NA | TRBV19 | NA | TGTGCCAGCGACCGGGGGCCAGCCATATATTTT | CASDRGPAIYF
TRBJ2-2 | TRBD2 | TRBV9 | once | TGTGCCAGCAGCGTAGGCGGGAGCGCGAACACCGGGGAGCTGTTTTTT | CASSVGGSANTGELFF
TRBJ2-7 | TRBD2 | TRBV6-1 | once | TGTGCCAGCAGTGAAAGGGCTAGCGGGAGCCAAAGAGGAGAGCAGTACTTC | CASSERASGSQRGEQYF
TRBJ2-5 | NA | TRBV6-5 | NA | TGTGCCAGCAGTTCGCTCAGCCTAGGGTACCAAGAGACCCAGTACTTC | CASSSLSLGYQETQYF
TRBJ1-5 | TRBD1 | TRBV7-2 | few | TGTGCCAGCAGCCAGGGGCCAGGGGGCGGACAGCCCCAGCATTTT | CASSQGPGGGQPQHF
TRBJ2-7 | TRBD2 | TRBV28 | NA | TGTGCCAGCAGTGAAACTAGCGGGAGATACGAGCAGTACTTC | CASSETSGRYEQYF
TRBJ1-1 | NA | TRBV10-1 | NA | TGCGCCAGCAGTGAGTCGGGCAGAGCAAACACTGAGGCTTTCTTT | CASSESGRANTEAFF
TRBJ1-4 | NA | TRBV7-2 | NA | TGTGCCAGCAGCATCCGGTCTCATGAAAAACTGTTTTTT | CASSIRSHEKLFF
TRBJ2-7 | NA | TRBV19 | NA | TGTGCCAGTAGTCCCGGGTCTCGCGAGCAGTACTTC | CASSPGSREQYF
TRBJ1-1 | TRBD1 | TRBV27 | NA | TGTGCCAGCAGTCGACAGGGGGCGAACACTGAAGCTTTCTTT | CASSRQGANTEAFF
TRBJ1-2 | NA | TRBV5-6 | NA | TGTGCCAGCAGCCCTGGGGAGAACCCTAACTATGGCTACACCTTC | CASSPGENPNYGYTF
TRBJ2-7 | TRBD2 | TRBV4-3 | NA | TGCGCCAGCAGCCAAGTCCTTGCGGGAGGGCCTTACGAGCAGTACTTC | CASSQVLAGGPYEQYF
TRBJ1-4 | NA | TRBV7-9 | once | TGTGCCAGCAGCCCCTACAGACTAACTAATGAAAAACTGTTTTTT | CASSPYRLTNEKLFF
TRBJ1-1 | NA | TRBV10-1 | NA | TGCGCCAGCAGTGACAGGGCGATGAACACTGAAGCTTTCTTT | CASSDRAMNTEAFF
TRBJ1-3 | TRBD1 | TRBV6-5 | NA | TGTGCCAGCAGTTACCAAACAGGGGGCGAGGGTAACACCATATATTTT | CASSYQTGGEGNTIYF
TRBJ1-4 | NA | TRBV11-3 | NA | TGTGCCAGCAGCCCAAACAGAGGAGGGCACAATGAAAAACTGTTTTTT | CASSPNRGGHNEKLFF
TRBJ1-1 | NA | TRBV5-1 | NA | TGCGCCAGCAGCCCCCAGACAGGGAACACTGAAGCTTTCTTT | CASSPQTGNTEAFF
TRBJ1-5 | NA | TRBV27 | NA | TGTGCCAGCAGTTTACAGGACCCCCCGGGCAATCAGCCCCAGCATTTT | CASSLQDPPGNQPQHF
TRBJ2-7 | TRBD2 | TRBV12-5 | NA | TGTGCTAGTGGTCTCGGGAGGGCTTACGAGCAGTACTTC | CASGLGRAYEQYF
TRBJ2-1 | NA | TRBV21-1 | NA | TGTGCCAGCAGGAAAAAGAACGCTAGCGGGGTCTACAATGAGCAGTTCTTC | CASRKKNASGVYNEQFF
TRBJ1-2 | TRBD1 | TRBV19 | NA | TGTGCCAGTAGTATAGGACAGGGTGATGGCTACACCTTC | CASSIGQGDGYTF
TRBJ2-7 | NA | TRBV28 | NA | TGTGCCACCCAGTTCGGGGGGCCCTACGAGCAGTACTTC | CATQFGGPYEQYF
TRBJ2-2 | NA | TRBV27 | NA | TGTGCCAGCAGTTTCGGCAGGGCGACCACCGGGGAGCTGTTTTTT | CASSFGRATTGELFF
TRBJ2-1 | TRBD2 | TRBV7-9 | NA | TGTGCCAGCAGCTTGGATAGCGGGAACAATGAGCAGTTCTTC | CASSLDSGNNEQFF
TRBJ2-3 | NA | TRBV5-8 | few | TGTGCCAGCAGCTTGACTCACTTTAGGGCAGATACGCAGTATTTT | CASSLTHFRADTQYF